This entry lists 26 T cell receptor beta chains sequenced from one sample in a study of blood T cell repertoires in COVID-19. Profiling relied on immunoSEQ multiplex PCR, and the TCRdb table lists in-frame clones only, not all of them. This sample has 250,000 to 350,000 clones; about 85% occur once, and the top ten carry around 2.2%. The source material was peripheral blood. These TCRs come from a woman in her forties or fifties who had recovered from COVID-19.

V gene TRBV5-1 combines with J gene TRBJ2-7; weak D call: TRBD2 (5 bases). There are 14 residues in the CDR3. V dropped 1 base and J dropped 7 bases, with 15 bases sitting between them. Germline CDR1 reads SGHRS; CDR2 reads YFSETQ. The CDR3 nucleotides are TGCGCCAGCAGCTTGCAGGTTGCTACGGGGGAGCAGTACTTC. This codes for CASSLQVATGEQYF.

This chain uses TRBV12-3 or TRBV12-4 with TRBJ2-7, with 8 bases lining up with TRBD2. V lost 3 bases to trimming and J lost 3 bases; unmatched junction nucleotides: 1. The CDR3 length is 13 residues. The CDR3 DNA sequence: TGTGCCAGCAGTTTTAGCGGGATCTACGAGCAGTACTTC. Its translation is CASSFSGIYEQYF.

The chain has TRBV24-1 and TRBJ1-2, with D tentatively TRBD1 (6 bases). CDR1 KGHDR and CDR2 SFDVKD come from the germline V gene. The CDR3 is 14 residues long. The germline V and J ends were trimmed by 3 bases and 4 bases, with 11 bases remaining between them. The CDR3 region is CATSDSGGSYGYTF. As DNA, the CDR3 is TGTGCCACCAGTGATAGTGGGGGCAGCTATGGCTACACCTTC.

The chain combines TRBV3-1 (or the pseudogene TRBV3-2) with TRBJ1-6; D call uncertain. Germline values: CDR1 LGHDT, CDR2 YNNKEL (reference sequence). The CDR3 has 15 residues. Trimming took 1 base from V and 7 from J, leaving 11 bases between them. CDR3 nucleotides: TGTGCCAGCAGCCAAGGGTCCGGGTCGAATTCACCCCTCCACTTT. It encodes CASSQGSGSNSPLHF.

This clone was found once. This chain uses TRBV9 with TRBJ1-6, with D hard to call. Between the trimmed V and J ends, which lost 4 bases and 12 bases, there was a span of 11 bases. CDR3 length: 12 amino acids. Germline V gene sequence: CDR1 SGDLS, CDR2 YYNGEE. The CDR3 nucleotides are TGTGCCAGCAGCTTAATAGGAGGACCCCTCCACTTT. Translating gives CASSLIGGPLHF.

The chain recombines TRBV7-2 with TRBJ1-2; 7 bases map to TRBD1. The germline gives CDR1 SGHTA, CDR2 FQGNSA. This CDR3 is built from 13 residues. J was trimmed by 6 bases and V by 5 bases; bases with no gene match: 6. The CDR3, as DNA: TGTGCCAGCAGCAGCAGAGGGGGCAATGGCTACACCTTC. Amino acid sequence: CASSSRGGNGYTF.

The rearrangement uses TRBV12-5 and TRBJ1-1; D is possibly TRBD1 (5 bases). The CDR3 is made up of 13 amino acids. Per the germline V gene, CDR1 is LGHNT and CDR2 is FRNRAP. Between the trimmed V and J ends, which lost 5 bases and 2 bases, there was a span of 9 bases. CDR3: CASGEQANTEAFF. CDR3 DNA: TGTGCTAGTGGTGAACAGGCTAACACTGAAGCTTTCTTT. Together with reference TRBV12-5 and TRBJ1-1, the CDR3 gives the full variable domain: DARVTQTPRHKVTEMGQEVTMRCQPILGHNTVFWYRQTMMQGLELLAYFRNRAPLDDSGMPKDRFSAEMPDATLATLKIQPSEPRDSAVYFCASGEQANTEAFFGQGTRLTVV.

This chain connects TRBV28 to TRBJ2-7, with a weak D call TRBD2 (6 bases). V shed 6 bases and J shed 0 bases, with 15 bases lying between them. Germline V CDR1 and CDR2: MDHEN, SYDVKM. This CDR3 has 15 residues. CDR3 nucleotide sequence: TGTGCCAGCAGGGCCGGGGGAGTTTCCTCCTACGAGCAGTACTTC. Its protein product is CASRAGGVSSYEQYF.

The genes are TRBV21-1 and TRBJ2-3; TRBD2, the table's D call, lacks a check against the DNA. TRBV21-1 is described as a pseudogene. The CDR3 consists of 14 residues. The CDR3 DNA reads TGTGCCAGCAGCGCCGGGTCCCCCGGGGATACGCAGTATTTT. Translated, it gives CASSAGSPGDTQYF.

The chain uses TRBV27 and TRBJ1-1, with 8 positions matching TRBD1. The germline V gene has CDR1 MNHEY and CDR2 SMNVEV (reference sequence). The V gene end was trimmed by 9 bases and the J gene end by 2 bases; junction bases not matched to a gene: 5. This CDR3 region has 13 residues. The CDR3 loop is CASKTGANTEAFF. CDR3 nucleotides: TGTGCCAGTAAGACAGGGGCAAACACTGAAGCTTTCTTT.

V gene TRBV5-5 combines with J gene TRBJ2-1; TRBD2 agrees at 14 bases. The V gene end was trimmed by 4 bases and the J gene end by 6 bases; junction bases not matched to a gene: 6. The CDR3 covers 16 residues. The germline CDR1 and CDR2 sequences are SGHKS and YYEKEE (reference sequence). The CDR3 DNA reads TGTGCCAGCAGCGGCCACGGACTAGCGGGGGGCAATGAGCAGTTCTTC. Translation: CASSGHGLAGGNEQFF.

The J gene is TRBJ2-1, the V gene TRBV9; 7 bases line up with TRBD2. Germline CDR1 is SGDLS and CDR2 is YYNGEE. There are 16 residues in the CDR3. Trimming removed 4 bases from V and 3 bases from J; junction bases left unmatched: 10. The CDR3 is CASSPGPGLRYNEQFF. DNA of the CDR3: TGTGCCAGCAGCCCCGGTCCGGGACTACGCTACAATGAGCAGTTCTTC.

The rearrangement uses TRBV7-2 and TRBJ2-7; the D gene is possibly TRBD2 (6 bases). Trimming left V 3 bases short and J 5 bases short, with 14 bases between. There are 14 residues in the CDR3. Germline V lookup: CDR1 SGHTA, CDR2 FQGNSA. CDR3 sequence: CASSFAGRGDEQYF. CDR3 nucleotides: TGTGCCAGCAGCTTCGCGGGAAGGGGTGACGAGCAGTACTTC.

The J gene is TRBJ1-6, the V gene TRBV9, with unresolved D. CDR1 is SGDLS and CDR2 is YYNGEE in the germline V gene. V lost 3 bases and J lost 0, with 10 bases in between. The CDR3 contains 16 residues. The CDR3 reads CASSGTFSSYNSPLHF. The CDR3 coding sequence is TGTGCCAGCAGCGGGACTTTCAGCTCCTATAATTCACCCCTCCACTTT.

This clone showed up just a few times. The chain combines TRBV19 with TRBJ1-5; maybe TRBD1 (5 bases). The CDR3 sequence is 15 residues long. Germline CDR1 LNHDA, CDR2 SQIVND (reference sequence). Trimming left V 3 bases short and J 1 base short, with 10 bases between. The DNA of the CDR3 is TGTGCCAGTAGTATGTGGGGGGGGAGCAATCAGCCCCAGCATTTT. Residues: CASSMWGGSNQPQHF.

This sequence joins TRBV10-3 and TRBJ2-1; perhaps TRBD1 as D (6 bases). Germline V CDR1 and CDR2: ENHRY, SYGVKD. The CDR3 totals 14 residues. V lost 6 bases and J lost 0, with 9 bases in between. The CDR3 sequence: CAIRGQRSYNEQFF. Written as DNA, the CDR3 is TGTGCCATCAGAGGACAGCGCTCCTACAATGAGCAGTTCTTC.

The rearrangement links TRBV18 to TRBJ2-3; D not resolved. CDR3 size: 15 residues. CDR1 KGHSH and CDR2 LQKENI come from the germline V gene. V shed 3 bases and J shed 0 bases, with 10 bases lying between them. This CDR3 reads CASSPLRSSTDTQYF. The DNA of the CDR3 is TGTGCCAGCTCACCCCTCAGATCTAGCACAGATACGCAGTATTTT.

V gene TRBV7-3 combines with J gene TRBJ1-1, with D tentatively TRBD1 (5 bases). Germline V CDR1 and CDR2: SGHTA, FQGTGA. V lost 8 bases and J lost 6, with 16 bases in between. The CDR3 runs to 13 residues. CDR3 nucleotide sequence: TGTGCCAGCTTGCCTGGGGGGTACGCTGAAGCTTTCTTT. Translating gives CASLPGGYAEAFF.

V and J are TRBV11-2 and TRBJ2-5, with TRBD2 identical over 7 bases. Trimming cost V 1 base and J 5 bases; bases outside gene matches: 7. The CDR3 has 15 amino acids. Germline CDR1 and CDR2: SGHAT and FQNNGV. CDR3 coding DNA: TGTGCCAGCAGCTTAGTGTGGGAGGGCCGGGAGACCCAGTACTTC. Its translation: CASSLVWEGRETQYF.

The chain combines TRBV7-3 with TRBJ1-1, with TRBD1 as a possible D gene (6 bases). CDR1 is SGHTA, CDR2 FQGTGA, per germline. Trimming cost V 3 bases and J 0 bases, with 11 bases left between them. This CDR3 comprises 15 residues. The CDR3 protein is CASSLAGVMNTEAFF. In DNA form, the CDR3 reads TGTGCCAGCAGCTTGGCAGGGGTAATGAACACTGAAGCTTTCTTT. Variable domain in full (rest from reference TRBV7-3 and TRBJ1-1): GAGVSQTPSNKVTEKGKYVELRCDPISGHTALYWYRQSLGQGPEFLIYFQGTGAADDSGLPNDRFFAVRPEGSVSTLKIQRTERGDSAVYLCASSLAGVMNTEAFFGQGTRLTVV.

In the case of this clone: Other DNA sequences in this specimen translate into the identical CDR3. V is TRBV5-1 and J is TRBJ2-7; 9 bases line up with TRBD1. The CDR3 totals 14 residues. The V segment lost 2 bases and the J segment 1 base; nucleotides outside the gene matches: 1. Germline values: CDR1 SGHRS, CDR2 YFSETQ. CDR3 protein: CASSFDRGSYEQYF. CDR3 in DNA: TGCGCCAGCAGCTTCGACAGGGGGTCCTACGAGCAGTACTTC.

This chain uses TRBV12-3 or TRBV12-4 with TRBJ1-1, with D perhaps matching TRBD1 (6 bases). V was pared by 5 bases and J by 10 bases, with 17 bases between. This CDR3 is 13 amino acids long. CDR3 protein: CASSRNRVGVAFF. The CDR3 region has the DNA TGTGCCAGCAGTCGCAACAGGGTTGGTGTAGCTTTCTTT.

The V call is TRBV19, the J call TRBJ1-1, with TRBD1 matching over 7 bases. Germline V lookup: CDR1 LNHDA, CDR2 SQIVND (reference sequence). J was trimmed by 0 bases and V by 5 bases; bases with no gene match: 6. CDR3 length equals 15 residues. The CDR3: CASSVGQIMNTEAFF. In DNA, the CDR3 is TGTGCCAGTAGTGTGGGACAGATAATGAACACTGAAGCTTTCTTT.

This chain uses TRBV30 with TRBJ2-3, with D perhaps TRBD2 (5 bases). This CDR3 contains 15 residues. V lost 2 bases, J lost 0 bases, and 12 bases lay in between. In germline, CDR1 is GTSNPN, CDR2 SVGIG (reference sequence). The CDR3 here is CAWSPGVASTDTQYF. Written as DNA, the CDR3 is TGTGCCTGGAGTCCCGGGGTAGCTAGCACAGATACGCAGTATTTT.

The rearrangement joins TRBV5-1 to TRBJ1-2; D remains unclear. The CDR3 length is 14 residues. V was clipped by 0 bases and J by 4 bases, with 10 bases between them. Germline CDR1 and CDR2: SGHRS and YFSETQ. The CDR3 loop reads CASSLGQAFYGYTF. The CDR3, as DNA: TGCGCCAGCAGCTTGGGGCAGGCTTTCTATGGCTACACCTTC.

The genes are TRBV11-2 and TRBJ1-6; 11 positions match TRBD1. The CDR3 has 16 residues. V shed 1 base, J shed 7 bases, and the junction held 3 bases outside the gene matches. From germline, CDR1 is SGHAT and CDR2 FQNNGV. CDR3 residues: CASSLVGQGANSPLHF. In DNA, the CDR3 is TGTGCCAGCAGCTTAGTTGGACAGGGGGCAAATTCACCCCTCCACTTT.